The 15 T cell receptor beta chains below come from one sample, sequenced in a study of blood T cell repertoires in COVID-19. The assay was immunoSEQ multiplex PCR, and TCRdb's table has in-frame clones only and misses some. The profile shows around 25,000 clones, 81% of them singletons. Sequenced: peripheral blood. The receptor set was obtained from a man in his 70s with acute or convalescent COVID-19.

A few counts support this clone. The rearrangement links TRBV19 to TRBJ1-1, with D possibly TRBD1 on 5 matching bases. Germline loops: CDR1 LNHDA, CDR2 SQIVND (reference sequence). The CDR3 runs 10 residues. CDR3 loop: CAAGDTEAFF. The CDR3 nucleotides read TGTGCGGCGGGGGACACTGAAGCTTTCTTT.

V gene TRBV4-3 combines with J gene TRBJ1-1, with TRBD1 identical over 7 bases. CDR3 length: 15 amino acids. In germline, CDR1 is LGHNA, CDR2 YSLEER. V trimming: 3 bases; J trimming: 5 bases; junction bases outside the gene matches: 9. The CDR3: CASSQAQGTGTEAFF. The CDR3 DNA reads TGCGCCAGCAGCCAGGCACAGGGGACGGGGACTGAAGCTTTCTTT.

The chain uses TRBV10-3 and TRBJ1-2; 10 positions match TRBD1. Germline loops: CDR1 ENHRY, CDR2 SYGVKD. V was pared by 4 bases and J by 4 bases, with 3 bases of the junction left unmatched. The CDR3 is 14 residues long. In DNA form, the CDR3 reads TGTGCCATCAGTGTTGGGACAGGGGCCTATGGCTACACCTTC. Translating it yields CAISVGTGAYGYTF.

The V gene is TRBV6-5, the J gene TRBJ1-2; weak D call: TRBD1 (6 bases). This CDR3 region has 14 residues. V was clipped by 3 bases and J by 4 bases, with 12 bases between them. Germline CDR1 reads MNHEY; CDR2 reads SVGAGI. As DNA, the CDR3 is TGTGCCAGCAGTTATCAGGACAGTTTCTATGGCTACACCTTC. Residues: CASSYQDSFYGYTF.

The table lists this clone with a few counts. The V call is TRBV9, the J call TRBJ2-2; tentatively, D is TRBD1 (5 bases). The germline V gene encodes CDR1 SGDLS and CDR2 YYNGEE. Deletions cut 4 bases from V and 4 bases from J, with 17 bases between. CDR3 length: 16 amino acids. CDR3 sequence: CASSLHLTGSTGELFF. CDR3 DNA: TGTGCCAGCAGCCTCCACCTAACAGGATCCACCGGGGAGCTGTTTTTT.

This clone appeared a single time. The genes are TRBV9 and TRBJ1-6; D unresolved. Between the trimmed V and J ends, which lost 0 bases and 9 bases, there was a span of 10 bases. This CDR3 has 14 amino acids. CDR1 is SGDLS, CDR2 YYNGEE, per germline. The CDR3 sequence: CASSVEPGGSPLHF. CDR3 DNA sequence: TGTGCCAGCAGCGTAGAGCCGGGAGGTTCACCCCTCCACTTT.

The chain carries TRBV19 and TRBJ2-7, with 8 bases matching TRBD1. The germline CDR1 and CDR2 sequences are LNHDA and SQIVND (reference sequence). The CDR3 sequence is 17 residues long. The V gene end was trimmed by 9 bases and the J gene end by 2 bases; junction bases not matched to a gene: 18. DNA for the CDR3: TGTGCCAGAGTTGCCGGGACAGGATTCGTTGGGCCCTACGAGCAGTACTTC. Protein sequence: CARVAGTGFVGPYEQYF. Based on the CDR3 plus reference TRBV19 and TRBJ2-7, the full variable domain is DGGITQSPKYLFRKEGQNVTLSCEQNLNHDAMYWYRQDPGQGLRLIYYSQIVNDFQKGDIAEGYSVSREKKESFPLTVTSAQKNPTAFYLCARVAGTGFVGPYEQYFGPGTRLTVT.

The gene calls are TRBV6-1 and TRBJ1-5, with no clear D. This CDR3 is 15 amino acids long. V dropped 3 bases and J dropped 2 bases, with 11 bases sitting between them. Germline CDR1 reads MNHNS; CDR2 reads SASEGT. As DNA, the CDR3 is TGTGCCAGCAGTGATATAGGAGGACGCAATCAGCCCCAGCATTTT. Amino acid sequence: CASSDIGGRNQPQHF.

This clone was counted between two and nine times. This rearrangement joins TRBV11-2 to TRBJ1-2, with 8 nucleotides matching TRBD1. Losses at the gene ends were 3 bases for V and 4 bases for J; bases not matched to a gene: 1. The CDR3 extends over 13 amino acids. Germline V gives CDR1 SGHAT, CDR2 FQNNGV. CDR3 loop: CASSLGQAYGYTF. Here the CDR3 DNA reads TGTGCCAGCAGCTTGGGACAGGCCTATGGCTACACCTTC.

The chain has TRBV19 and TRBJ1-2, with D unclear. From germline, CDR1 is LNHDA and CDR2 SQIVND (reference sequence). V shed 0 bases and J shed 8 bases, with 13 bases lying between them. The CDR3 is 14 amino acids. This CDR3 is CASSIEWQERGYTF. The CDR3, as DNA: TGTGCCAGTAGTATAGAGTGGCAGGAGCGGGGCTACACCTTC.

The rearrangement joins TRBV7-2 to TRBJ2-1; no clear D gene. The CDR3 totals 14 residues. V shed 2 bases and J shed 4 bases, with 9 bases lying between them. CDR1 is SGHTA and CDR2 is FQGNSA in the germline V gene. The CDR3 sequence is CASSLNPSYNEQFF. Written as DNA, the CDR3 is TGTGCCAGCAGCTTAAACCCGAGTTACAATGAGCAGTTCTTC. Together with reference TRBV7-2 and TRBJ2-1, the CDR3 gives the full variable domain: GAGVSQSPSNKVTEKGKDVELRCDPISGHTALYWYRQSLGQGLEFLIYFQGNSAPDKSGLPSDRFSAERTGGSVSTLTIQRTQQEDSAVYLCASSLNPSYNEQFFGPGTRLTVL.

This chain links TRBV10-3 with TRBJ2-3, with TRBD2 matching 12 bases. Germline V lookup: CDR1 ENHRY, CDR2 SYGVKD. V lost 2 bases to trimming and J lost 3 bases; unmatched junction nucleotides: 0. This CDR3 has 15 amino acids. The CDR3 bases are TGTGCCATCAGTGAGGGACTAGCGGGGACAGATACGCAGTATTTT. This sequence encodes CAISEGLAGTDTQYF.

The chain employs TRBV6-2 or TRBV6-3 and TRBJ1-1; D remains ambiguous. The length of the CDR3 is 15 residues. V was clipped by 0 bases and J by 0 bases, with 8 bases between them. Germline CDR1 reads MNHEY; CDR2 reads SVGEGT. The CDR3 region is CASSYSGRLNTEAFF. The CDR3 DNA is TGTGCCAGCAGTTACTCGGGCAGATTGAACACTGAAGCTTTCTTT.

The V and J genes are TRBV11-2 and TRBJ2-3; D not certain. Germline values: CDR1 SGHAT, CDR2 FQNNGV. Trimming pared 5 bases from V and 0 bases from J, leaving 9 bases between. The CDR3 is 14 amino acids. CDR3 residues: CASSLGASTDTQYF. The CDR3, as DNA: TGTGCCAGCAGCCTAGGCGCTAGCACAGATACGCAGTATTTT. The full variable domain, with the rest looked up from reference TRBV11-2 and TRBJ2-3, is EAGVAQSPRYKIIEKRQSVAFWCNPISGHATLYWYQQILGQGPKLLIQFQNNGVVDDSQLPKDRFSAERLKGVDSTLKIQPAKLEDSAVYLCASSLGASTDTQYFGPGTRLTVL.

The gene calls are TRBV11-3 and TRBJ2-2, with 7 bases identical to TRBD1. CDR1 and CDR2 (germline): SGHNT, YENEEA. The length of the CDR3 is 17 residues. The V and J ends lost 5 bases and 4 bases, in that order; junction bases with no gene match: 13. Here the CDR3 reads CASSLGTVLESTGELFF. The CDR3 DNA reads TGTGCCAGCAGCCTCGGGACAGTCCTGGAGAGCACCGGGGAGCTGTTTTTT.